Each of the 28 T cell receptor beta chains below was sequenced from the same sample in a study of blood T cells in healthy people across ages (dated by TCRdb to 2015 to 2017). The method was 5' RACE. For sequencing, an Illumina HiSeq 2500 was employed. A second PCR of roughly 7 to 11 cycles was performed with a sample-barcoded 5' primer and a J-beta primer mix. In TCRdb, the public reads were trimmed at Q25 with fastp and aligned with MiXCR, with productive beta chains retained. Rows with a matching CDR3 protein are joined into one entry that keeps the most common DNA and genes. This sample has 540,000 or so distinct CDR3 sequences in its table, and less than 25% of those were observed once. The ten largest make up around 10% of the sample. Separately, the same data were catalogued under a study of T cells of mothers and their children.

Sequencing was carried out using blood. The receptors here all came from a boy under 18 in good health.

The chain has TRBV20-1 and TRBJ2-6; no firm D call. CDR1 DFQATT and CDR2 SNEGSKA come from the germline V gene (reference sequence). The CDR3 runs to 14 residues. V lost 6 bases, J lost 0 bases, and 9 bases lay in between. The CDR3 sequence: CSAQEFSGANVLTF. CDR3 bases: TGCAGTGCCCAGGAGTTCTCTGGGGCCAACGTCCTGACTTTC.

This clonotype appeared a few times. V is TRBV9 and J is TRBJ2-5; D is possibly TRBD2 (6 bases). Trimming shortened V by 1 base and J by 3 bases, and 16 bases separated the two germline ends. Germline loops: CDR1 SGDLS, CDR2 YYNGEE. This CDR3 is built from 16 residues. DNA of the CDR3: TGTGCCAGCAGCGTAAGCCGACTAGTTTCTAAAGAGACCCAGTACTTC. Its translation is CASSVSRLVSKETQYF.

This clonotype was observed a few times. The chain has TRBV29-1 and TRBJ2-3; D remains unclear. The V end lost 3 bases, the J end lost 3 bases, and 7 bases lay between the germline ends. Germline V lookup: CDR1 SQVTM, CDR2 ANQGSEA. The length of the CDR3 is 12 residues. The CDR3 loop is CSVDSRTDTQYF. The DNA for the CDR3 is TGCAGCGTTGATTCTAGAACAGATACGCAGTATTTT.

This clonotype was observed a few times. The chain is built from TRBV25-1 and TRBJ2-1; D is unclear. CDR3 length equals 11 residues. Trimming stripped 6 bases from V and 9 bases from J, with 9 bases between. Germline CDR1 reads MGHDK; CDR2 reads SYGVNS. The CDR3 bases are TGTGCCAGCAGAGAGGAAGGTGAGCAGTTCTTC. Residues: CASREEGEQFF.

In regard to this clonotype: Likely a read error: the CDR3 ends without its conserved phenylalanine or tryptophan. No DNA is shown, since the ends of the CDR3 on it are uncertain; the CDR3 is the one TCRdb lists. V gene TRBV28 combines with J gene TRBJ2-1; no check of the table's D call, TRBD1, against the DNA was made. The CDR3 numbers 12 amino acids, ends counted. The germline CDR1 and CDR2 sequences are MDHEN and SYDVKM. The CDR3 spells CASSSFAPDAFL.

This clonotype was counted only a few times. This chain connects TRBV29-1 to TRBJ2-7, with D perhaps assigned TRBD1 or TRBD2 (5 bases each). CDR1 is SQVTM, CDR2 ANQGSEA, per germline. This CDR3 has 15 residues. The ends were cut back, 2 bases at V and 3 bases at J, with 17 bases in the middle. Here the CDR3 DNA reads TGCAGCGTTGAACTCCCCCAGGGAGCATACTACGAGCAGTACTTC. Translating it yields CSVELPQGAYYEQYF.

This clonotype was seen only a few times. The V call is TRBV7-9, the J call TRBJ2-5, with D perhaps TRBD2 (6 bases). The J call may be mistaken, given a closer DNA end match to TRBJ2-1. The CDR3 is 14 residues long. Germline CDR1 reads SEHNR; CDR2 reads FQNEAQ (reference sequence). The CDR3: CASFLGGTHNEQFF. DNA for the CDR3: TGTGCCAGCTTCTTGGGAGGCACACACAATGAGCAGTTCTTC.

The CDR3 is CASADRGGYEQYF. The CDR3 region has the DNA TGTGCCAGTGCCGACAGGGGAGGGTACGAGCAGTACTTC. The rearrangement links TRBV19 to TRBJ2-7; D might be TRBD1 (8 bases). Germline CDR1 LNHDA, CDR2 SQIVND (reference sequence). The CDR3 extends over 13 amino acids. The V and J ends lost 8 bases and 4 bases respectively, with 15 bases between them.

The chain is built from TRBV7-2 and TRBJ2-5, with D tentatively TRBD1 (7 bases). The J call may be wrong; the DNA end is better matched by TRBJ2-1. There are 18 residues in the CDR3. Germline V lookup: CDR1 SGHTA, CDR2 FQGNSA. Here the CDR3 DNA reads TGTGCCAGCAGCTTAAGGAGGGGGCAGGGGAGTTTTGTGAATGAGCAGTTCTTC. This translates into CASSLRRGQGSFVNEQFF.

The genes are TRBV20-1 and TRBJ2-2, with a possible D match to TRBD1 (7 bases). V was trimmed by 0 bases and J by 3 bases, leaving 8 bases between them. This CDR3 contains 14 residues. Germline CDR1 and CDR2: DFQATT and SNEGSKA (reference sequence). The CDR3 spells CSARDRGDTGELFF. The CDR3 DNA sequence: TGCAGTGCTAGAGACAGGGGGGACACCGGGGAGCTGTTTTTT.

CDR3 residues: CASSKPGLEMETQYF. In DNA form, the CDR3 reads TGTGCCAGCAGCAAACCGGGACTAGAGATGGAGACCCAGTACTTC. V usage is TRBV3-1 and J usage is TRBJ2-5; 8 nucleotides line up with TRBD2. Germline CDR1 LGHDT, CDR2 YNNKEL (reference sequence). This CDR3 has 15 residues. J lost 5 bases, V lost 5 bases, and 10 bases had no gene match.

This clonotype was seen a handful of times. The chain is built from TRBV15 and TRBJ1-1, with D hard to call. Trimming pared 4 bases from V and 1 base from J, leaving 4 bases between. Germline V gene lookup returns CDR1 LNHNV and CDR2 YYDKDF (reference sequence). The CDR3 spans 12 residues. The CDR3 nucleotides read TGTGCCACCAGCACCGGGAACACTGAAGCTTTCTTT. This sequence encodes CATSTGNTEAFF.

This clonotype was detected once. Mismatch with germline at one junction end may stem from a read error. V usage is TRBV7-2 and J usage is TRBJ2-2, with TRBD2 identical over 8 bases. CDR3 length: 18 amino acids. CDR1 SGHTA and CDR2 FQGNSA come from the germline V gene. CDR3 sequence: CASSYLAGFYANIGELFF. CDR3 coding DNA: TGTGCCAGCAGCTACTTAGCGGGGTTCTACGCGAACATCGGGGAGCTGTTTTTT.

This clonotype was found a few times. The rearrangement links TRBV7-2 to TRBJ2-1; tentative D call: TRBD2 (5 bases). Trimming shortened V by 7 bases and J by 5 bases, and 12 bases separated the two germline ends. This CDR3 has 13 amino acids. Germline-derived CDR1 and CDR2 are SGHTA and FQGNSA. The chain's CDR3 is CASTPGMHNEQFF. DNA for the CDR3: TGTGCCAGCACCCCCGGGATGCACAATGAGCAGTTCTTC. Full variable domain (outside the CDR3, taken from reference TRBV7-2 and TRBJ2-1): GAGVSQSPSNKVTEKGKDVELRCDPISGHTALYWYRQSLGQGLEFLIYFQGNSAPDKSGLPSDRFSAERTGGSVSTLTIQRTQQEDSAVYLCASTPGMHNEQFFGPGTRLTVL.

This chain links TRBV28 with TRBJ2-5; D gene unclear. The CDR3 is 14 residues long. V lost 6 bases and J 1 base, leaving 12 bases between the germline ends. Germline V gene sequence: CDR1 MDHEN, CDR2 SYDVKM. CDR3 amino acids: CASSPRPSQETQYF. CDR3 nucleotides: TGTGCCAGCAGCCCCAGGCCGTCCCAAGAGACCCAGTACTTC.

This clonotype was observed a few times. This chain joins TRBV9 and TRBJ2-4; D might be TRBD1 or TRBD2, each matching 5 bases. V lost 4 bases and J 6 bases, leaving 17 bases between the germline ends. CDR1 is SGDLS, CDR2 YYNGEE, per germline. This CDR3 spans 15 amino acids. CDR3 protein: CASSLVEGRRNIQYF. In DNA, the CDR3 is TGTGCCAGCAGCCTCGTAGAGGGACGGAGAAACATTCAGTACTTC.

The chain employs TRBV6-2 or TRBV6-3 and TRBJ1-5; TRBD1 matches at 7 bases. The V and J ends lost 8 bases and 0 bases, in that order; junction bases with no gene match: 4. Germline V CDR1 and CDR2: MNHEY, SVGEGT. This CDR3 contains 14 residues. The CDR3 coding sequence is TGTGCCAGCTATGGGACAGCTAGCAATCAGCCCCAGCATTTT. It codes for CASYGTASNQPQHF.

This clonotype was found a few times. CDR3 bases: TGTGCCAGCAGTTTCCTCGGACAGGTAAACACTGAAGCTTTCTTT. The encoded protein is CASSFLGQVNTEAFF. J is TRBJ1-1 and V is TRBV28; TRBD1 agrees at 7 bases. Germline assignment: CDR1 MDHEN and CDR2 SYDVKM. V lost 3 bases, J lost 2 bases, and 6 bases stayed unmatched. The CDR3 covers 15 residues. The whole variable domain, remainder taken from reference TRBV28 and TRBJ1-1, is DVKVTQSSRYLVKRTGEKVFLECVQDMDHENMFWYRQDPGLGLRLIYFSYDVKMKEKGDIPEGYSVSREKKERFSLILESASTNQTSMYLCASSFLGQVNTEAFFGQGTRLTVV.

The chain is built from TRBV18 and TRBJ1-3; no clear D. The germline gives CDR1 KGHSH, CDR2 LQKENI. The CDR3 has 15 residues. Trimming shortened V by 2 bases and J by 0 bases, and 8 bases separated the two germline ends. DNA of the CDR3: TGTGCCAGCTCACCAAGGGAGAGCTCTGGAAACACCATATATTTT. It is translated as CASSPRESSGNTIYF.

The gene calls are TRBV6-4 and TRBJ2-1; weak D call: TRBD2 (5 bases). Per the germline V gene, CDR1 is MRHNA and CDR2 is SNTAGT. The V end was cut by 3 bases, the J end by 8 bases, with 14 bases between. This CDR3 is built from 14 residues. The CDR3 protein is CASSEEVTIDEQFF. CDR3 DNA sequence: TGTGCCAGCAGTGAGGAAGTGACTATCGATGAGCAGTTCTTC.

CDR3 sequence (DNA): TGTGCCAGCAGCTTAGGGCGGACAGGTACAACCGAGCAGTTCTTC. Translating it yields CASSLGRTGTTEQFF. The chain carries TRBV7-2 and TRBJ2-1, with 7 bases fitting TRBD1. J lost 10 bases, V lost 1 base, and 10 bases had no gene match. This CDR3 comprises 15 residues. CDR1 and CDR2 (germline): SGHTA, FQGNSA.

Concerning this clonotype: Here the CDR3 omits its conserved ending phenylalanine or tryptophan, so a read error is the likely source. V gene TRBV4-3 combines with J gene TRBJ2-7, with D perhaps TRBD1 (6 bases). The V gene lost 2 bases and the J gene lost 1 base, with 15 bases spanning the gap. Germline V lookup: CDR1 LGHNA, CDR2 YSLEER. The CDR3 has 16 residues. The CDR3 here is CASSQRPFDRSYEQYS. The CDR3 nucleotides read TGCGCCAGCAGCCAAAGACCCTTCGACAGGTCCTACGAGCAGTACTCC.

This clonotype was detected ten times or more. The chain combines TRBV28 with TRBJ2-5; possibly TRBD1 for D (7 bases). Looked up from germline, CDR1 is MDHEN and CDR2 is SYDVKM. The CDR3 extends over 15 amino acids. Trimming took off 4 bases at V and 5 bases at J, with 17 bases between the two ends. The CDR3 sequence is CASSSYNRGGETQYF. CDR3 DNA sequence: TGTGCCAGCAGTTCGTATAACAGGGGAGGCGAGACCCAGTACTTC. The variable domain in full, with the rest retrieved from reference TRBV28 and TRBJ2-5, is DVKVTQSSRYLVKRTGEKVFLECVQDMDHENMFWYRQDPGLGLRLIYFSYDVKMKEKGDIPEGYSVSREKKERFSLILESASTNQTSMYLCASSSYNRGGETQYFGPGTRLLVL.

This clonotype has more than one count but fewer than ten. The chain has TRBV27 and TRBJ1-2, with TRBD1 as a possible D gene (5 bases). Trimming removed 10 bases at V and 8 bases at J, with 17 bases between. The CDR3 extends over 12 amino acids. Germline CDR1 and CDR2: MNHEY and SMNVEV (reference sequence). The CDR3 DNA reads as TGTGCCACTCGGGCGGGGGGAAACGGCTACACCTTC. Protein product: CATRAGGNGYTF.

This rearrangement joins TRBV6-2 or TRBV6-3 to TRBJ2-5, with 12 nucleotides matching TRBD2. Per germline, CDR1 MNHEY and CDR2 SVGEGT. The length of the CDR3 is 17 residues. The J segment lost 7 bases and the V segment lost 5 bases, leaving 14 bases of the junction unmatched. The CDR3 nucleotides read TGTGCCAGCAGTGGAGTACTAGCGGGGGGCCGTACTGGGACCCAGTACTTC. This codes for CASSGVLAGGRTGTQYF.

The chain recombines TRBV20-1 with TRBJ2-2, with unresolved D. The CDR3 extends over 15 amino acids. The V and J ends lost 0 bases and 4 bases respectively, with 12 bases between them. Germline V gene sequence: CDR1 DFQATT, CDR2 SNEGSKA (reference sequence). Here the CDR3 reads CSARDPGGPTGELFF. For the CDR3, the DNA is TGCAGTGCTAGAGATCCGGGCGGACCCACCGGGGAGCTGTTTTTT.

In this sample, this clonotype turned up a few times. The rearrangement joins TRBV2 to TRBJ2-5; TRBD2 matches at 7 bases. V shed 10 bases and J 5 bases; nucleotides not matched to a gene: 13. This CDR3 spans 14 amino acids. Germline CDR1 and CDR2: SNHLY and FYNNEI. CDR3 loop: CATPSGTVDETQYF. DNA of the CDR3: TGTGCCACTCCAAGCGGGACTGTTGACGAGACCCAGTACTTC.

The V and J genes are TRBV24-1 and TRBJ2-1; TRBD2 agrees at 7 bases. The CDR3 is 15 amino acids. V lost 6 bases, J lost 10 bases, and 14 bases stayed unmatched. Germline CDR1 KGHDR, CDR2 SFDVKD. CDR3 residues: CATSSLSGTLREQFF. The CDR3 coding sequence is TGTGCCACCAGTTCCTTAAGCGGGACTTTAAGGGAGCAGTTCTTC.